The 7 T cell receptor beta chains below all came from one sample that was sequenced in a study of CD8+CD57+ T cells in acquired aplastic anemia. Both TCR beta VDJ combination and CDR3 sequence profiling were carried out. Genomic DNA was the template for this profiling. TCRdb itself ran the reads through MiXCR, one entry per CDR3 protein. The sample contains 33,000 or so distinct CDR3 sequences, around three quarters of which appear only once. Sequenced sample: sorted CD4+, CD8+, or CD8+CD57+ T cells (not recorded which) from PBMCs. Every receptor here comes from a human donor in good health, serving as a control.

Judged by abundance, this clonotype is medium-sized. The rearrangement uses TRBV20-1 and TRBJ1-1; 10 bases are a match to TRBD1. The CDR3 sequence is 12 residues long. Per the germline V gene, CDR1 is DFQATT and CDR2 is SNEGSKA (reference sequence). Germline trimming cut 8 bases from V and 5 bases from J; bases unmatched to any gene: 5. CDR3 protein: CSSGTGATEAFF. The DNA of the CDR3 is TGCAGTTCCGGGACAGGGGCAACTGAAGCTTTCTTT.

This clonotype occurred once. V is TRBV10-1 and J is TRBJ1-1; TRBD1 might be the D (5 bases). Trimming removed 10 bases from V and 5 bases from J, with 17 bases in between. The CDR3 spans 13 residues. CDR1 and CDR2 from the germline V gene are WNHNN and SYGVQD (reference sequence). The CDR3 protein is CATAPGVGTEAFF. The CDR3 nucleotides are TGCGCCACCGCCCCGGGGGTAGGAACTGAAGCTTTCTTT.

By frequency in the sample, this clonotype is medium-sized. The V and J genes are TRBV9 and TRBJ1-6; D remains ambiguous. V lost 4 bases to trimming and J lost 7 bases, with 12 bases between them. CDR1 and CDR2 (germline): SGDLS, YYNGEE. This CDR3 region has 14 residues. In DNA form, the CDR3 reads TGTGCCAGCAGCCCCCGCGAAGGCAATTCACCCCTCCACTTT. Residues: CASSPREGNSPLHF. The entire variable domain, with the rest obtained from reference TRBV9 and TRBJ1-6, is as follows: DSGVTQTPKHLITATGQRVTLRCSPRSGDLSVYWYQQSLDQGLQFLIQYYNGEERAKGNILERFSAQQFPDLHSELNLSSLELGDSALYFCASSPREGNSPLHFGNGTRLTVT.

The V and J genes are TRBV20-1 and TRBJ1-5; weak D call: TRBD1 (6 bases). The CDR3 has 16 amino acids. Deletions cut 6 bases from V and 2 bases from J, with 20 bases between. In germline, CDR1 is DFQATT, CDR2 SNEGSKA (reference sequence). CDR3 loop: CSASFGRGHGNQPQHF. The CDR3 DNA reads as TGCAGTGCCAGTTTTGGGAGGGGACATGGCAATCAGCCCCAGCATTTT.

This clonotype has a count of ten or more. This chain connects TRBV4-1 to TRBJ2-6; 10 bases are a match to TRBD1. The CDR3 is 17 residues long. Germline V gene sequence: CDR1 MGHRA, CDR2 YSYEKL. The ends lost 3 bases at V and 0 bases at J; junction bases unmatched: 2. The chain's CDR3 is CASSQRTGGSGANVLTF. Written as DNA, the CDR3 is TGCGCCAGCAGCCAGAGGACAGGGGGCTCTGGGGCCAACGTCCTGACTTTC.

The chain carries TRBV25-1 and TRBJ2-3; 12 nucleotides match TRBD2. The J call may be mistaken, given a closer DNA end match to TRBJ2-7. The germline V gene has CDR1 MGHDK and CDR2 SYGVNS. The CDR3 covers 14 residues. This CDR3 is CASQTSGSREEQYF. For the CDR3, the DNA is TGTGCCAGCCAGACTAGCGGGAGTAGGGAAGAGCAGTACTTC.

The chain links TRBV29-1 to TRBJ1-1, with D unresolved. This CDR3 contains 13 residues. Germline V gene sequence: CDR1 SQVTM, CDR2 ANQGSEA. Trimming pared 1 base from V and 5 bases from J, leaving 11 bases between. CDR3 region: CSVEGRTWTEAFF. In DNA, the CDR3 is TGCAGCGTTGAAGGCCGGACTTGGACTGAAGCTTTCTTT. Full variable domain (outside the CDR3, taken from reference TRBV29-1 and TRBJ1-1): SAVISQKPSRDICQRGTSLTIQCQVDSQVTMMFWYRQQPGQSLTLIATANQGSEATYESGFVIDKFPISRPNLTFSTLTVSNMSPEDSSIYLCSVEGRTWTEAFFGQGTRLTVV.